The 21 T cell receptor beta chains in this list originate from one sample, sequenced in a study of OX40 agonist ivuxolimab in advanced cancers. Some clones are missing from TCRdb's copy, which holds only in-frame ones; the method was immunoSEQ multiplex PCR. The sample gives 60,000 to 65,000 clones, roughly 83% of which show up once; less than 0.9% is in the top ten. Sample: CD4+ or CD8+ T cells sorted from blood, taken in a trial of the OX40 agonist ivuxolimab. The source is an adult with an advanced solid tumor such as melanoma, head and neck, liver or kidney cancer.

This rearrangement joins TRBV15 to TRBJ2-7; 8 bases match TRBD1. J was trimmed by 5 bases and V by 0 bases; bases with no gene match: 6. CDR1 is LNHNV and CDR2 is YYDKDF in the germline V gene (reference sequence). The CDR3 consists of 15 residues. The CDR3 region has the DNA TGTGCCACCAGCAGAGATCGGACAGGGTGGGACGAGCAGTACTTC. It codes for CATSRDRTGWDEQYF.

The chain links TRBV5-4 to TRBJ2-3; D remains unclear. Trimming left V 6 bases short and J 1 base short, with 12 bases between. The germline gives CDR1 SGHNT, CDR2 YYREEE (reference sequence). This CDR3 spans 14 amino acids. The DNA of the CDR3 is TGTGCCAGCACCATGCACCGGGGCACAGATACGCAGTATTTT. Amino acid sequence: CASTMHRGTDTQYF.

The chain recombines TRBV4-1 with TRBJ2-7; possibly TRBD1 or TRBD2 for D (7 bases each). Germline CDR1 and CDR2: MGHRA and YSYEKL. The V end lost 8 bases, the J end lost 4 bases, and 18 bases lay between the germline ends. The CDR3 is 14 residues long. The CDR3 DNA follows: TGCGCCAGCCCTCAGGGGGGGGGTGGATACGAGCAGTACTTC. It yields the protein CASPQGGGGYEQYF.

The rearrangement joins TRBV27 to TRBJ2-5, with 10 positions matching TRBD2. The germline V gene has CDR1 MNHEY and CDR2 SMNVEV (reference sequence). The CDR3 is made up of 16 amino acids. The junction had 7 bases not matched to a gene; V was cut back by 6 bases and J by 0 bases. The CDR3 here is CASSPNSGGYQETQYF. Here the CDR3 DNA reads TGTGCCAGCAGCCCCAATAGCGGGGGGTACCAAGAGACCCAGTACTTC.

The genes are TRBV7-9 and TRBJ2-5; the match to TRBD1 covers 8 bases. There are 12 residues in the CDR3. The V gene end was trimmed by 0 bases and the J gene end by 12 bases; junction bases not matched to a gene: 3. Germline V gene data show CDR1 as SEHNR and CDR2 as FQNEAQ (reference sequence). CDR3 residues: CASSLAPGQEYF. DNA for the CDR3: TGTGCCAGCAGCTTAGCCCCGGGACAGGAGTACTTC.

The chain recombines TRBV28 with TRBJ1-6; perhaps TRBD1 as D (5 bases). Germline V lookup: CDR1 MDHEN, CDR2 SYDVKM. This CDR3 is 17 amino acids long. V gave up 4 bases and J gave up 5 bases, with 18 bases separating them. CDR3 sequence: CASSYNPGLYHNSPLHF. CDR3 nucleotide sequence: TGTGCCAGCAGTTACAACCCGGGGCTTTACCATAATTCACCCCTCCACTTT.

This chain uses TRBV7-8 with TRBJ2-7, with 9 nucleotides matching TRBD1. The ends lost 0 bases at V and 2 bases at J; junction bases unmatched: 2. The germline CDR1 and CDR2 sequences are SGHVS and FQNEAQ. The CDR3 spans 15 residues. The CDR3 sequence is CASSLAGTGPYEQYF. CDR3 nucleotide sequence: TGTGCCAGCAGCTTAGCTGGGACAGGGCCCTACGAGCAGTACTTC.

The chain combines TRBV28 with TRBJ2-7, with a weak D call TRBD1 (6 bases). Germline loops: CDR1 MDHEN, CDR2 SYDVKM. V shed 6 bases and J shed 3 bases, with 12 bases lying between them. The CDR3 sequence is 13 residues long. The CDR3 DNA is TGTGCCAGCAGCGGACAGATTTACTACGAGCAGTACTTC. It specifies CASSGQIYYEQYF.

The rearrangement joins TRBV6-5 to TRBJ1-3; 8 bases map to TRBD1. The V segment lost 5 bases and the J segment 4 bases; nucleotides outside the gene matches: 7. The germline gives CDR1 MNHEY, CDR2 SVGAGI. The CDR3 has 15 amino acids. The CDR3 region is CASSAVTGAGNTIYF. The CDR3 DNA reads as TGTGCCAGCAGTGCGGTGACAGGGGCCGGAAACACCATATATTTT.

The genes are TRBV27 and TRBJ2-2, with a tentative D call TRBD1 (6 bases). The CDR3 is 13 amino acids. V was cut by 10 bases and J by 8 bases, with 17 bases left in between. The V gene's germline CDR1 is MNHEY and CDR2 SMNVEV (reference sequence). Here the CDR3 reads CATRDTYFGELFF. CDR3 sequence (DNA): TGTGCCACCCGGGACACCTATTTTGGGGAGCTGTTTTTT.

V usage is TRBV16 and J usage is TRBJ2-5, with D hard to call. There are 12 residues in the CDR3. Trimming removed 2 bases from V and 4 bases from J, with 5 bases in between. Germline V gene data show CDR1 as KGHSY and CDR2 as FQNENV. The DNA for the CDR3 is TGTGCCAGCAGCCAAGAGCGAGAGACCCAGTACTTC. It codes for CASSQERETQYF.

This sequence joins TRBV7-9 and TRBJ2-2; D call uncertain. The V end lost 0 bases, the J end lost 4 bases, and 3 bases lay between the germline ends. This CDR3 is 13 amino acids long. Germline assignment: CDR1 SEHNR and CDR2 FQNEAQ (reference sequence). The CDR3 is CASSLAVTGELFF. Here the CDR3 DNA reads TGTGCCAGCAGCTTAGCAGTCACCGGGGAGCTGTTTTTT.

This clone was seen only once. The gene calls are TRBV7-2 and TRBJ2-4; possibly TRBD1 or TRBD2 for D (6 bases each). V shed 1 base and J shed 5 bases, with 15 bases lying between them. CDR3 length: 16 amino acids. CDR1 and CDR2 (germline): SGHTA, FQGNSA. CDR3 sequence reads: CASSLGRGQGQNIQYF. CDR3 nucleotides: TGTGCCAGCAGCTTAGGCCGGGGGCAGGGTCAAAACATTCAGTACTTC. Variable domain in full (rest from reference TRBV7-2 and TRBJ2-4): GAGVSQSPSNKVTEKGKDVELRCDPISGHTALYWYRQSLGQGLEFLIYFQGNSAPDKSGLPSDRFSAERTGGSVSTLTIQRTQQEDSAVYLCASSLGRGQGQNIQYFGAGTRLSVL.

CDR3 DNA sequence: TGTGCTAGTCATGGGTCTATAGATACGCAGTATTTT. Translated, it gives CASHGSIDTQYF. This chain connects TRBV12-5 to TRBJ2-3; D unclear. Germline lookup yields CDR1 LGHNT and CDR2 FRNRAP. Between the trimmed V and J ends, which lost 8 bases and 5 bases, there was a span of 11 bases. The CDR3 contains 12 residues.

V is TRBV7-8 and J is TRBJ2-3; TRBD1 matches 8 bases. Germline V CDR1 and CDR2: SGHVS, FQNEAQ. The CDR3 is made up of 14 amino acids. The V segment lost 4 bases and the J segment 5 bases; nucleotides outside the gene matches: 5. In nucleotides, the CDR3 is TGTGCCAGCAGCTCCAGGACAGGGAGAGATACGCAGTATTTT. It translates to CASSSRTGRDTQYF.

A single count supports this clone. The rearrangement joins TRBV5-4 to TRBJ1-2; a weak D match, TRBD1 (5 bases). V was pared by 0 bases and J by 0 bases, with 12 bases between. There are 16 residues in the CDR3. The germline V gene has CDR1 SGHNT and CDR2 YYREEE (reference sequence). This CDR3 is CASSLGGSPANYGYTF. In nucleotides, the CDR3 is TGTGCCAGCAGCTTGGGGGGGAGCCCAGCTAACTATGGCTACACCTTC.

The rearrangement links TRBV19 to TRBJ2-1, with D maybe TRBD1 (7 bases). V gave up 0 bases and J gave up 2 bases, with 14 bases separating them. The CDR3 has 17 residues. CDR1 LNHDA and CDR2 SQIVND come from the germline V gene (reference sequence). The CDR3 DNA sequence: TGTGCCAGTAGTATAGAAGGGGGGACAGTGGCCTACAATGAGCAGTTCTTC. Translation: CASSIEGGTVAYNEQFF. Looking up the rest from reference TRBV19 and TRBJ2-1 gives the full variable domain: DGGITQSPKYLFRKEGQNVTLSCEQNLNHDAMYWYRQDPGQGLRLIYYSQIVNDFQKGDIAEGYSVSREKKESFPLTVTSAQKNPTAFYLCASSIEGGTVAYNEQFFGPGTRLTVL.

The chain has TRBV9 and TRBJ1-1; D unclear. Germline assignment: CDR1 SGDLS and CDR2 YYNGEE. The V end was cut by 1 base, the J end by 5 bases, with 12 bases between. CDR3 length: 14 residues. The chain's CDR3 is CASSVNFGRTEAFF. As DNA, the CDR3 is TGTGCCAGCAGCGTAAACTTCGGGCGGACTGAAGCTTTCTTT.

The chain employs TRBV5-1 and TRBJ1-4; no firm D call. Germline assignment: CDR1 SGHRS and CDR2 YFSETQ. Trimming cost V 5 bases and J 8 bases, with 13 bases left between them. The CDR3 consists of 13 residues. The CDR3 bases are TGCGCCAGCAGTGATTTTGATGGGGAAAAACTGTTTTTT. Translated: CASSDFDGEKLFF.

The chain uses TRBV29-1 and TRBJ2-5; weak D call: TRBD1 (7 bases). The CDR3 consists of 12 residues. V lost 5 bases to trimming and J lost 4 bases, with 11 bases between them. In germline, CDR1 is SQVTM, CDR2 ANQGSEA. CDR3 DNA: TGCAGCGTTAGTCAGGGGGGAGAGACCCAGTACTTC. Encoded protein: CSVSQGGETQYF.

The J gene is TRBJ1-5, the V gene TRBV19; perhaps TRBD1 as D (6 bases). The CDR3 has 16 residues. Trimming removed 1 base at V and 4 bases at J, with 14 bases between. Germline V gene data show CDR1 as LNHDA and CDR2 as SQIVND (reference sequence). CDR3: CASSIGGGSWNQPQHF. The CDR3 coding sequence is TGTGCCAGTAGTATAGGGGGGGGCTCGTGGAATCAGCCCCAGCATTTT. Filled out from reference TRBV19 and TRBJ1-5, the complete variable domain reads DGGITQSPKYLFRKEGQNVTLSCEQNLNHDAMYWYRQDPGQGLRLIYYSQIVNDFQKGDIAEGYSVSREKKESFPLTVTSAQKNPTAFYLCASSIGGGSWNQPQHFGDGTRLSIL.